These 7 T cell receptor beta chains were sequenced from one sample in a study of OX40 agonist ivuxolimab in advanced cancers. Method: immunoSEQ multiplex PCR; TCRdb's copy keeps in-frame clones and lacks some. The sample includes under 20,000 clones, about nine tenths of them seen just once. The sequencing here drew on CD4+ or CD8+ T cells sorted from blood, taken in a trial of the OX40 agonist ivuxolimab. The receptors derive from an adult with an advanced solid tumor such as melanoma, head and neck, liver or kidney cancer.

The CDR3 nucleotides are TGTGCCAGCAGCTTTGGGACTTTAGGTGAGCAGTTCTTC. Amino acid sequence: CASSFGTLGEQFF. This sequence joins TRBV7-6 and TRBJ2-1; D is perhaps TRBD2 (6 bases). Germline values: CDR1 SGHVS, CDR2 FNYEAQ. Trimming cost V 3 bases and J 9 bases, with 12 bases left between them. The CDR3 is 13 amino acids.

CDR3: CASSLPLRTSNEQFF. CDR3 sequence (DNA): TGTGCCAGCAGCTTACCCCTCCGAACTAGTAATGAGCAGTTCTTC. This chain uses TRBV7-3 with TRBJ2-1; D is perhaps TRBD2 (5 bases). V shed 2 bases and J shed 7 bases, with 15 bases lying between them. The CDR3 runs to 15 residues. Germline-derived CDR1 and CDR2 are SGHTA and FQGTGA.

The V call is TRBV13, the J call TRBJ2-3, with D hard to call. The CDR3 is made up of 12 amino acids. V gave up 5 bases and J gave up 5 bases, with 8 bases separating them. Germline-derived CDR1 and CDR2 are PRHDT and FYEKMQ (reference sequence). The CDR3: CASSTRGDTQYF. In DNA, the CDR3 is TGTGCCAGCAGCACCCGAGGAGATACGCAGTATTTT.

The V gene is TRBV27, the J gene TRBJ2-1; 8 bases are shared with TRBD2. The J segment lost 2 bases and the V segment lost 2 bases, leaving 2 bases of the junction unmatched. This CDR3 has 15 amino acids. Germline V gene sequence: CDR1 MNHEY, CDR2 SMNVEV (reference sequence). The CDR3 region has the DNA TGTGCCAGCAGTTTAATAGCGGGAACCTACAATGAGCAGTTCTTC. This encodes CASSLIAGTYNEQFF.

This clone was seen a handful of times. This chain joins TRBV9 and TRBJ2-7; D possibly matches TRBD1 or TRBD2 (5 bases each). Germline V gives CDR1 SGDLS, CDR2 YYNGEE. This CDR3 spans 14 amino acids. V was clipped by 0 bases and J by 6 bases, with 13 bases between them. This CDR3 reads CASSVGDDPLEQYF. CDR3 sequence (DNA): TGTGCCAGCAGCGTAGGGGACGACCCTCTCGAGCAGTACTTC.

The chain uses TRBV19 and TRBJ2-7; tentatively, D is TRBD1 or TRBD2 (5 bases each). The V and J ends lost 3 bases and 2 bases respectively, with 14 bases between them. CDR1 LNHDA and CDR2 SQIVND come from the germline V gene (reference sequence). This CDR3 has 15 amino acids. The CDR3 reads CASSIAPGTTYEQYF. The CDR3 DNA follows: TGTGCCAGTAGTATCGCCCCAGGGACGACCTACGAGCAGTACTTC.

This clone was observed once. V gene TRBV19 combines with J gene TRBJ2-5, with 10 bases fitting TRBD2. The CDR3 has 15 residues. V lost 10 bases to trimming and J lost 1 base; unmatched junction nucleotides: 9. The germline V gene encodes CDR1 LNHDA and CDR2 SQIVND (reference sequence). The CDR3: CATRTSGTSQETQYF. The CDR3 region has the DNA TGTGCCACCCGGACTAGCGGAACCTCCCAAGAGACCCAGTACTTC. Together with reference TRBV19 and TRBJ2-5, the CDR3 gives the full variable domain: DGGITQSPKYLFRKEGQNVTLSCEQNLNHDAMYWYRQDPGQGLRLIYYSQIVNDFQKGDIAEGYSVSREKKESFPLTVTSAQKNPTAFYLCATRTSGTSQETQYFGPGTRLLVL.